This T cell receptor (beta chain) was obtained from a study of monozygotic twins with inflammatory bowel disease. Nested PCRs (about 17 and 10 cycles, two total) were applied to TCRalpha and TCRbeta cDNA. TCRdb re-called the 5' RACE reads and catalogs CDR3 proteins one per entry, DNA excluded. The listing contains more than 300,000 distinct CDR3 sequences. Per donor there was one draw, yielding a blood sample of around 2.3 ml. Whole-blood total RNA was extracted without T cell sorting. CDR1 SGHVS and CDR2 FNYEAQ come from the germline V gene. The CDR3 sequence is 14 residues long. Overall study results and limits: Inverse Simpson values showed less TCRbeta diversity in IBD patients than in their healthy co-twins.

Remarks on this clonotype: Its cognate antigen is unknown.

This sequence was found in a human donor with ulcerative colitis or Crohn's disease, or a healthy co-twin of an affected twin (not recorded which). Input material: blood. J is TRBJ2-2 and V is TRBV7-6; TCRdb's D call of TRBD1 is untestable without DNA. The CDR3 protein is CASSSRPDTGELFF.